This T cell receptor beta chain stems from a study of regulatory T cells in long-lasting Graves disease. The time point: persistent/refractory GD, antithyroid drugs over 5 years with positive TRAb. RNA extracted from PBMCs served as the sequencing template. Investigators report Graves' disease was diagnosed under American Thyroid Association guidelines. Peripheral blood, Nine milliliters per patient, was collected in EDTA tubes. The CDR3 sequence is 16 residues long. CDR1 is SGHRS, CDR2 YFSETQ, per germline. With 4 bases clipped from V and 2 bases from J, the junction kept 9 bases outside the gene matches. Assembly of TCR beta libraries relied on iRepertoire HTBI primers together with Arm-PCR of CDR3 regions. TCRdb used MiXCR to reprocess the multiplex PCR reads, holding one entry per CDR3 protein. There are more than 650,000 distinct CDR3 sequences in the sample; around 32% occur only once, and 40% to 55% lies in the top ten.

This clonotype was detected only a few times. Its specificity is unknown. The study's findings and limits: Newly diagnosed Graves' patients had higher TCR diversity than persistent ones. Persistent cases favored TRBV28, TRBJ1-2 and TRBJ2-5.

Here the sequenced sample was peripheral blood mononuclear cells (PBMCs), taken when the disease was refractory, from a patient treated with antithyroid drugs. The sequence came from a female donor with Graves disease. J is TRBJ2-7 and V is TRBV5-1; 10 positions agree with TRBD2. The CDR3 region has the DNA TGCGCCAGCAGCCAAAAAGCGGGAGGGCCTCCCTACGAGCAGTACTTC. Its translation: CASSQKAGGPPYEQYF.